The clone carrying this TCR beta chain has at least ten counts. The entry originates in a study of naive and memory T cell subsets. For blood and skin samples, reverse transcription used TCR alpha and beta constant primers. TCRdb independently ran MiXCR on the UMI-ligation and nested PCR reads; one entry per CDR3 protein. The profile shows fewer than 20,000 distinct CDR3 sequences, approximately 9.7% of them singletons. Indicated treatment: skin biopsy from PPD injection site in Mantoux-positive individual. Reverse transcription used DNase-treated unsorted total RNA, aiming for about 1 to 1000 ng. The CDR3 is made up of 15 amino acids. V lost 3 bases to trimming and J lost 4 bases; unmatched junction nucleotides: 7. CDR1 is SGDLS, CDR2 YYNGEE, per germline.

The clonotype was recovered from an adult in good health. The sample consisted of skin, taken from a tuberculin skin test site. The rearrangement joins TRBV9 to TRBJ1-1, with 9 bases aligning to TRBD1. The CDR3 protein is CASSATGGAATEAFF. The CDR3 DNA reads as TGTGCCAGCAGCGCCACAGGGGGCGCCGCCACTGAAGCTTTCTTT.